The 12 T cell receptor beta chains reported below all come from one sample, sequenced in a study of blood T cell repertoires in COVID-19. Here immunoSEQ multiplex PCR was the method, and the copy in TCRdb shows in-frame clones only, minus some. The sample holds around 190,000 clones, about four fifths seen once. Sample: peripheral blood. These receptors were obtained from an older woman with COVID-19, enrolled during active disease.

The gene calls are TRBV5-1 and TRBJ2-7; no clear D gene. This CDR3 region has 14 residues. Germline V gives CDR1 SGHRS, CDR2 YFSETQ. V was cut by 1 base and J by 3 bases, with 11 bases left in between. Here the CDR3 reads CASSLSPDYYEQYF. The CDR3 bases are TGCGCCAGCAGCTTGAGTCCAGATTACTACGAGCAGTACTTC.

In its sample, this clone was seen a few times. The chain couples TRBV2 to TRBJ1-5, with a tentative D call TRBD1 (5 bases). The CDR3 is made up of 14 amino acids. V lost 8 bases and J lost 6, with 17 bases in between. Germline CDR1 and CDR2: SNHLY and FYNNEI. The CDR3 reads CASGAWQLGQPQHF. CDR3 sequence (DNA): TGTGCCAGCGGGGCTTGGCAGCTGGGTCAGCCCCAGCATTTT. The entire variable domain, with the rest obtained from reference TRBV2 and TRBJ1-5, is as follows: EPEVTQTPSHQVTQMGQEVILRCVPISNHLYFYWYRQILGQKVEFLVSFYNNEISEKSEIFDDQFSVERPDGSNFTLKIRSTKLEDSAMYFCASGAWQLGQPQHFGDGTRLSIL.

V usage is TRBV5-6 and J usage is TRBJ2-3, with 7 bases identical to TRBD1. The ends lost 2 bases at V and 6 bases at J; junction bases unmatched: 3. In germline, CDR1 is SGHDT, CDR2 YYEEEE. The CDR3 has 13 residues. The CDR3 reads CASSFTGEDTQYF. Here the CDR3 DNA reads TGTGCCAGCAGCTTCACAGGGGAGGATACGCAGTATTTT.

The chain couples TRBV20-1 to TRBJ2-2, with unresolved D. Trimming removed 3 bases from V and 7 bases from J, with 3 bases in between. The V gene's germline CDR1 is DFQATT and CDR2 SNEGSKA (reference sequence). CDR3 length equals 10 residues. This chain's CDR3 is CSASYGELFF. The CDR3, as DNA: TGCAGTGCTAGTTACGGGGAGCTGTTTTTT.

DNA for the CDR3: TGTGCCAGTAGCAAACAGGACTCACCCCTCCACTTT. Its protein product is CASSKQDSPLHF. The rearrangement joins TRBV19 to TRBJ1-6; D perhaps matches TRBD1 (5 bases). Germline V CDR1 and CDR2: LNHDA, SQIVND (reference sequence). V was shortened by 6 bases and J by 10 bases, with 10 bases between the two germline ends. CDR3 length equals 12 residues.

This clone was counted a single time. The CDR3 sequence: CASIRTGGTDTQYF. CDR3 bases: TGTGCCAGCATCCGAACGGGAGGCACAGATACGCAGTATTTT. The chain combines TRBV28 with TRBJ2-3; a possible D gene is TRBD2 (6 bases). The germline V and J ends were trimmed by 7 bases and 1 base, with 12 bases remaining between them. Germline V lookup: CDR1 MDHEN, CDR2 SYDVKM. The CDR3 is made up of 14 amino acids.

The rearrangement links TRBV7-9 to TRBJ2-7, with a weak D call TRBD1 (5 bases). The CDR3 extends over 14 amino acids. The germline gives CDR1 SEHNR, CDR2 FQNEAQ (reference sequence). Trimming took 1 base from V and 3 from J, leaving 10 bases between them. CDR3: CASSLVQGVYEQYF. DNA for the CDR3: TGTGCCAGCAGCTTAGTCCAGGGCGTCTACGAGCAGTACTTC.

This clone has only one observation. In DNA, the CDR3 is TGTGCCAGCAGTTTAGGGCCGCGGACAGGGCGTAATAATTCACCCCTCCACTTT. This translates into CASSLGPRTGRNNSPLHF. V gene TRBV27 combines with J gene TRBJ1-6; 8 nucleotides agree with TRBD1. This CDR3 has 18 residues. Trimming at V came to 2 bases and at J to 5 bases, leaving 11 bases not matched to a gene. CDR1 is MNHEY, CDR2 SMNVEV, per germline (reference sequence).

The sample holds a few counts of this clone. In DNA form, the CDR3 reads TGTGCCAGCACGGGGGGGGCGTCGCGTAACTATGGCTACACCTTC. Its protein product is CASTGGASRNYGYTF. V usage is TRBV2 and J usage is TRBJ1-2, with a tentative D call TRBD1 (6 bases). V gave up 7 bases and J gave up 1 base, with 16 bases separating them. This CDR3 comprises 15 residues. Germline loops: CDR1 SNHLY, CDR2 FYNNEI.

This chain joins TRBV28 and TRBJ2-7, with 10 bases lining up with TRBD1. V was pared by 7 bases and J by 4 bases, with 4 bases of the junction left unmatched. The CDR3 has 13 residues. Germline V gene lookup returns CDR1 MDHEN and CDR2 SYDVKM. The CDR3: CASIGQGGYEQYF. CDR3 DNA: TGTGCCAGCATAGGACAGGGGGGGTACGAGCAGTACTTC.

This clone was recorded only once. The rearrangement uses TRBV18 and TRBJ2-1; 7 nucleotides match TRBD2. The CDR3 length is 15 residues. The V and J ends lost 2 bases and 3 bases, in that order; junction bases with no gene match: 4. The germline gives CDR1 KGHSH, CDR2 LQKENI. The CDR3 loop reads CASSPGLEGYNEQFF. In DNA, the CDR3 is TGTGCCAGCTCACCAGGACTAGAAGGCTACAATGAGCAGTTCTTC.

This chain joins TRBV21-1 and TRBJ1-1. TRBV21-1 is a listed pseudogene. The CDR3 has 14 residues. The chain's CDR3 is CASSKLRRLTEAFF. DNA of the CDR3: TGTGCCAGCAGCAAACTGAGGCGCCTGACTGAAGCTTTCTTT.